The 5 T cell receptor beta chains listed next were all sequenced from one sample in a study of CD8 T cells in ankylosing spondylitis. Findings and caveats of the study: Roughly eight highly homologous variants made up a TCR beta motif that seemed to typify ankylosing spondylitis blood.

TCRdb called the 5' RACE reads again in MiXCR, with one record for every CDR3 protein. The table has around 130,000 distinct CDR3 sequences, 15% to 20% seen once; the top ten hold approximately 33%. Their antigen targets remain unknown. Sequenced: blood, either unsorted or a sorted T cell fraction (not recorded which). The receptors come from a male donor with ankylosing spondylitis.

In this sample, this clonotype turned up a few times. J is TRBJ2-7 and V is TRBV5-1, with D possibly being TRBD1 (6 bases). The CDR3 is made up of 16 amino acids. Germline CDR1 SGHRS, CDR2 YFSETQ. V lost 0 bases to trimming and J lost 0 bases, with 13 bases between them. The CDR3 reads CASSLVQGPSSYEQYF. CDR3 coding DNA: TGCGCCAGCAGCTTGGTCCAGGGGCCAAGCTCCTACGAGCAGTACTTC.

V usage is TRBV9 and J usage is TRBJ2-7; the match to TRBD2 covers 11 bases. This CDR3 has 16 residues. J lost 0 bases, V lost 3 bases, and 5 bases had no gene match. Germline lookup yields CDR1 SGDLS and CDR2 YYNGEE. This CDR3 reads CASSGGLAGPSYEQYF. The CDR3 coding sequence is TGTGCCAGCAGCGGAGGACTAGCGGGTCCCTCCTACGAGCAGTACTTC. The whole variable domain, remainder taken from reference TRBV9 and TRBJ2-7, is DSGVTQTPKHLITATGQRVTLRCSPRSGDLSVYWYQQSLDQGLQFLIQYYNGEERAKGNILERFSAQQFPDLHSELNLSSLELGDSALYFCASSGGLAGPSYEQYFGPGTRLTVT.

The J gene is TRBJ2-1, the V gene TRBV29-1; a possible D gene is TRBD1 (6 bases). V lost 3 bases and J lost 2, with 23 bases in between. The V gene's germline CDR1 is SQVTM and CDR2 ANQGSEA. The length of the CDR3 is 18 residues. For the CDR3, the DNA is TGCAGCGTTGAGGGCCCCCCCCTGACAGGTGTCGCCTACAATGAGCAGTTCTTC. It is translated as CSVEGPPLTGVAYNEQFF.

Notes on this clonotype: An end of the junction differs from the germline gene, which may be a read error. This chain links TRBV7-9 with TRBJ1-5; TRBD1 might be the D (6 bases). This CDR3 is built from 15 residues. Germline-derived CDR1 and CDR2 are SEHNR and FQNEAQ (reference sequence). The CDR3 region is CASSLGSQGNHPQHF. DNA for the CDR3: TGTGCCAGCAGCCTAGGGTCACAGGGCAATCACCCCCAGCATTTT. The full variable domain, in which reference TRBV7-9 and TRBJ1-5 provide the parts outside the CDR3, is DTGVSQNPRHKITKRGQNVTFRCDPISEHNRLYWYRQTLGQGPEFLTYFQNEAQLEKSRLLSDRFSAERPKGSFSTLEIQRTEQGDSAMYLCASSLGSQGNHPQHFGDGTRLSIL.

This clonotype was detected only a few times. The CDR3 loop reads CASSPRTGKSYNEQFF. The CDR3 DNA sequence: TGTGCCAGCTCACCCCGGACAGGGAAATCCTACAATGAGCAGTTCTTC. The J gene is TRBJ2-1, the V gene TRBV28; 8 bases agree with TRBD1. The CDR3 consists of 16 residues. The J segment lost 1 base and the V segment lost 8 bases, leaving 10 bases of the junction unmatched. Germline V lookup: CDR1 MDHEN, CDR2 SYDVKM.